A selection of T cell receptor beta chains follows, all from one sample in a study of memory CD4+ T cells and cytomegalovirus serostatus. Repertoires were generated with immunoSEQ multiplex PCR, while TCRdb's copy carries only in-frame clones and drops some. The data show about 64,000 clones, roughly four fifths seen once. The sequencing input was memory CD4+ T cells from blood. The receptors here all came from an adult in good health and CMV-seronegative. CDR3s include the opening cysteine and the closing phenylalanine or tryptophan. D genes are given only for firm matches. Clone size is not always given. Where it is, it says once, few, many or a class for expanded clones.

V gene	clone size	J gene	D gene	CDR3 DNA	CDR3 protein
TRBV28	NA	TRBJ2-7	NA	TGTGCCAGCCGGGTAGAACAGCCTTACGAGCAGTACTTC	CASRVEQPYEQYF
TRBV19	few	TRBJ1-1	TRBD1	TGTGCCAGTAGTCCAATAGGGGATCAGGGGGTCACTGAAGCTTTCTTT	CASSPIGDQGVTEAFF
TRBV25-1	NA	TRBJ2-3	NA	TGTGCCAGCAGTCCCAGCACAGATACGCAGTATTTT	CASSPSTDTQYF
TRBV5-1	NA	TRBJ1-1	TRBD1	TGCGCCAGCAGCGCCGGGACAGGGACGAGCACTGAAGCTTTCTTT	CASSAGTGTSTEAFF
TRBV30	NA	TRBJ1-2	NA	TGTGCCTGGACCCCCCCGGGGCAGCGCGGAGGAGGCTACACCTTC	CAWTPPGQRGGGYTF
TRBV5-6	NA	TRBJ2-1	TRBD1	TGTGCCAGCAGCTCGGTTCGACAGGGGGCCTATGAGCAGTTCTTC	CASSSVRQGAYEQFF
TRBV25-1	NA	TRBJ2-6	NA	TGTGCCACCCAGTATCCTGGGGCCAACGTCCTGACTTTC	CATQYPGANVLTF
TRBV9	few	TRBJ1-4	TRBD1	TGTGCCAGCAGCGGACAGGGTCTGAATGAAAAACTGTTTTTT	CASSGQGLNEKLFF
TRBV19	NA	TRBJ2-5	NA	TGTGCCAGTGCATCCGGGCTACGAGAGACCCAGTACTTC	CASASGLRETQYF
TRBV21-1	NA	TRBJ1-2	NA	TGTGCCAGCAGCAAGGTTTTCCGGGACAAACACCAACAAGACTATGGCTACACCTTC	CASSKVFRDKHQQDYGYTF
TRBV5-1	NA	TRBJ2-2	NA	TGCGCCAGCAATCCTCTTTCGTACTCCGGGGAGCTGTTTTTT	CASNPLSYSGELFF